These 3 T cell receptor beta chains came from one sample sequenced in a study of cytomegalovirus exposure and HLA in healthy donors. Vbeta (60) and Jbeta (13) primers were used in the PCR. The repertoire was sequenced with immunoSEQ multiplex PCR; TCRdb's copy has only in-frame clones and lacks some. The sample lists roughly 160,000 clones, roughly 82% occurring once. Sequences were obtained from PBMCs. The source is a woman aged 25 to 39 in good health and CMV-seronegative.

This clone was observed a few times. This chain uses TRBV5-1 with TRBJ2-7, with D perhaps TRBD1 (6 bases). The V and J ends lost 4 bases and 1 base respectively, with 9 bases between them. The CDR3 sequence is 13 residues long. CDR1 is SGHRS and CDR2 is YFSETQ in the germline V gene. This chain's CDR3 is CASSTGQSYEQYF. In DNA form, the CDR3 reads TGCGCCAGCAGCACCGGACAGTCCTACGAGCAGTACTTC.

This clone was recorded only once. At one end the junction does not follow the germline gene, possibly because of a read error. The gene calls are TRBV4-3 and TRBJ2-7, with TRBD2 as a possible D gene (6 bases). Germline V gene sequence: CDR1 LGHNA, CDR2 YSLEER. This CDR3 contains 14 residues. CDR3 region: CASSQQPGVYEQHF. In nucleotides, the CDR3 is TGCGCCAGCAGCCAACAACCGGGAGTCTACGAGCAGCACTTC.

The V call is TRBV6-5, the J call TRBJ2-6; a weak D match, TRBD2 (5 bases). In germline, CDR1 is MNHEY, CDR2 SVGAGI. V lost 2 bases, J lost 7 bases, and 12 bases lay in between. The CDR3 sequence is 15 residues long. The CDR3 DNA follows: TGTGCCAGCAGTTACAAGGGAGTAGGCGCCAACGTCCTGACTTTC. Its translation: CASSYKGVGANVLTF.